The 18 T cell receptor beta chains given below trace back to one sample, sequenced in a study of response to subunit inactivated influenza vaccine. A single record per CDR3 protein comes from TCRdb applying MiXCR to the RT-PCR reads. The sample records hundreds of thousands of distinct CDR3 sequences, around 8% being singletons. The material sequenced was PBMCs from blood, taken around 25 months after vaccination. These receptors all come from a man aged 50 to 69 who received an inactivated influenza vaccine.

Only a few counts were recorded for this clonotype. A much larger clonotype is one base distant, so this may be a read error. The CDR3 DNA is TGTGCCAGCGGCCCTGGGGTTGGTGGCTACACCTTC. This gives the protein CASGPGVGGYTF. The rearrangement uses TRBV5-6 and TRBJ1-2; D uncertain. The CDR3 is 12 residues long. V lost 7 bases, J lost 7 bases, and 14 bases lay in between. CDR1 and CDR2 from the germline V gene are SGHDT and YYEEEE. Together with reference TRBV5-6 and TRBJ1-2, the CDR3 gives the full variable domain: DAGVTQSPTHLIKTRGQQVTLRCSPKSGHDTVSWYQQALGQGPQFIFQYYEEEERQRGNFPDRFSGHQFPNYSSELNVNALLLGDSALYLCASGPGVGGYTFGSGTRLTVV.

In its sample, this clonotype was seen many times. The rearrangement joins TRBV12-5 to TRBJ2-5, with D possibly being TRBD2 (6 bases). Germline-derived CDR1 and CDR2 are LGHNT and FRNRAP. Trimming removed 1 base at V and 2 bases at J, with 11 bases between. The CDR3 runs 15 residues. The CDR3 reads CASGLGLSGQETQYF. Here the CDR3 DNA reads TGTGCTAGTGGTTTGGGCCTTAGCGGACAAGAGACCCAGTACTTC.

V and J are TRBV20-1 and TRBJ2-7, with TRBD1 as a possible D gene (5 bases). The germline CDR1 and CDR2 sequences are DFQATT and SNEGSKA (reference sequence). V shed 3 bases and J shed 2 bases, with 11 bases lying between them. The CDR3 is 13 amino acids. CDR3 region: CSARARAPYEQYF. The CDR3 region has the DNA TGCAGTGCTAGGGCCAGGGCCCCCTACGAGCAGTACTTC.

This clonotype was seen ten or more times. The chain carries TRBV20-1 and TRBJ1-1, with D uncertain. This CDR3 contains 12 residues. Trimming stripped 0 bases from V and 6 bases from J, with 8 bases between. Germline V CDR1 and CDR2: DFQATT, SNEGSKA (reference sequence). Here the CDR3 reads CSARDRFSEAFF. For the CDR3, the DNA is TGCAGTGCTAGAGATAGGTTCTCTGAAGCTTTCTTT.

This clonotype has more than one count but fewer than ten. This chain uses TRBV7-3 with TRBJ2-2; TRBD1 aligns across 7 bases. Trimming at V came to 7 bases and at J to 5 bases, leaving 13 bases not matched to a gene. CDR3 length: 16 residues. The V gene's germline CDR1 is SGHTA and CDR2 FQGTGA. The CDR3 DNA reads TGTGCCAGCACCCCGGTAGGGGGCGATCGGACCGGGGAGCTGTTTTTT. Its translation: CASTPVGGDRTGELFF. Full variable domain (remainder filled in from reference TRBV7-3 and TRBJ2-2): GAGVSQTPSNKVTEKGKYVELRCDPISGHTALYWYRQSLGQGPEFLIYFQGTGAADDSGLPNDRFFAVRPEGSVSTLKIQRTERGDSAVYLCASTPVGGDRTGELFFGEGSRLTVL.

This sequence joins TRBV30 and TRBJ2-1; TRBD1 might be the D (5 bases). The CDR3 has 14 residues. Trimming pared 1 base from V and 4 bases from J, leaving 11 bases between. Germline V gives CDR1 GTSNPN, CDR2 SVGIG (reference sequence). This CDR3 is CAWSEGVRYNEQFF. Written as DNA, the CDR3 is TGTGCCTGGAGTGAAGGGGTGAGGTACAATGAGCAGTTCTTC.

Worth noting for this clonotype: A junction boundary mismatches the germline segment, possibly from a read error. This chain's CDR3 is CASSPRTSAYKEQFF. CDR3 sequence (DNA): TGTGCCAGCAGCCCCCGGACTTCCGCTTACAAGGAGCAGTTCTTC. The V call is TRBV7-2, the J call TRBJ2-1, with a tentative D call TRBD2 (5 bases). The CDR3 has 15 amino acids. Germline V gene lookup returns CDR1 SGHTA and CDR2 FQGNSA.

The table lists this clonotype with a few counts. This chain uses TRBV4-1 with TRBJ2-7, with D perhaps TRBD2 (5 bases). This CDR3 is 15 amino acids long. The V gene's germline CDR1 is MGHRA and CDR2 YSYEKL. Trimming cost V 0 bases and J 2 bases, with 11 bases left between them. The CDR3, as DNA: TGCGCCAGCAGCCAAGATTCGCGGGTCCCCTACGAGCAGTACTTC. Translation: CASSQDSRVPYEQYF.

This chain connects TRBV3-1 to TRBJ2-3, with 10 bases that match TRBD2. This CDR3 is built from 19 residues. V was pared by 0 bases and J by 4 bases, with 13 bases of the junction left unmatched. CDR1 is LGHDT and CDR2 is YNNKEL in the germline V gene (reference sequence). The CDR3 DNA follows: TGTGCCAGCAGCCAAGATCGGAGCGGGGGACTAGCGTCGTCAGATACGCAGTATTTT. Amino acids: CASSQDRSGGLASSDTQYF.

This clonotype was observed a few times. The J gene is TRBJ2-1, the V gene TRBV7-9; 12 bases fit TRBD2. Trimming took 3 bases from V and 8 from J; bases not matched to a gene: 11. Germline V lookup: CDR1 SEHNR, CDR2 FQNEAQ (reference sequence). This CDR3 spans 17 amino acids. The DNA for the CDR3 is TGTGCCAGCAGCTTTTCTAGCGGGAGGGCGACAGGTCATGAGCAGTTCTTC. Residues: CASSFSSGRATGHEQFF. Based on the CDR3 plus reference TRBV7-9 and TRBJ2-1, the full variable domain is DTGVSQNPRHKITKRGQNVTFRCDPISEHNRLYWYRQTLGQGPEFLTYFQNEAQLEKSRLLSDRFSAERPKGSFSTLEIQRTEQGDSAMYLCASSFSSGRATGHEQFFGPGTRLTVL.

The J gene is TRBJ1-1, the V gene TRBV28, with D uncertain. Looked up from germline, CDR1 is MDHEN and CDR2 is SYDVKM. This CDR3 is built from 11 residues. V was clipped by 10 bases and J by 3 bases, with 9 bases between them. The CDR3 nucleotides are TGTGCCACCCAAAAGTACACTGAAGCTTTCTTT. Translated, it gives CATQKYTEAFF.

This clonotype was found many times. The rearrangement links TRBV29-1 to TRBJ2-2, with D hard to call. V lost 7 bases, J lost 4 bases, and 16 bases lay in between. CDR3 length: 14 residues. CDR1 SQVTM and CDR2 ANQGSEA come from the germline V gene. CDR3 region: CSAALFASTGELFF. The CDR3 DNA sequence: TGCAGCGCGGCCTTGTTTGCCAGCACCGGGGAGCTGTTTTTT.

This clonotype was found a few times. The gene calls are TRBV15 and TRBJ2-5; TRBD1 is a possible D gene (6 bases). The germline gives CDR1 LNHNV, CDR2 YYDKDF (reference sequence). The CDR3 has 13 amino acids. Trimming removed 5 bases at V and 5 bases at J, with 12 bases between. For the CDR3, the DNA is TGTGCCACCAGCGGGAACAGGGTGGAGACCCAGTACTTC. This codes for CATSGNRVETQYF.

At least ten counts were recorded for this clonotype. The chain combines TRBV7-6 with TRBJ1-1; D gene unclear. V shed 1 base and J shed 2 bases, with 5 bases lying between them. This CDR3 has 13 residues. Germline V CDR1 and CDR2: SGHVS, FNYEAQ. The CDR3 reads CASSLDRNTEAFF. Written as DNA, the CDR3 is TGTGCCAGCAGCTTAGACCGAAACACTGAAGCTTTCTTT.

At least ten counts were recorded for this clonotype. This chain joins TRBV11-2 and TRBJ2-1; possible D gene TRBD1, 5 bases. V lost 3 bases to trimming and J lost 9 bases, with 12 bases between them. The CDR3 runs 13 residues. Germline V gene lookup returns CDR1 SGHAT and CDR2 FQNNGV. CDR3 DNA sequence: TGTGCCAGCAGCTTGAACCAGGGCCTTGAGCAGTTCTTC. Translation: CASSLNQGLEQFF.

This clonotype was seen repeatedly, ten times or more. The chain uses TRBV12-3 or TRBV12-4 and TRBJ2-1; D tentatively reads TRBD1 or TRBD2 (5 bases each). V lost 5 bases and J lost 9, with 23 bases in between. The CDR3 runs to 16 residues. Here the CDR3 reads CASSQREGYTGAEQFF. CDR3 nucleotide sequence: TGTGCCAGCAGTCAAAGAGAGGGGTACACAGGCGCTGAGCAGTTCTTC.

This clonotype was observed many times. The chain uses TRBV6-1 and TRBJ1-4, with D tentatively TRBD1 (5 bases). V was cut by 4 bases and J by 6 bases, with 21 bases left in between. The CDR3 has 17 amino acids. From germline, CDR1 is MNHNS and CDR2 SASEGT. The CDR3 sequence is CASSGHLGGGRDEKLFF. Written as DNA, the CDR3 is TGTGCCAGCAGTGGACACCTCGGGGGGGGGAGAGATGAAAAACTGTTTTTT.

The rearrangement joins TRBV3-1 to TRBJ2-5; 7 bases align to TRBD2. CDR3 size: 16 residues. Unmatched junction bases numbered 9, after V lost 4 bases and J lost 1 base. The germline V gene encodes CDR1 LGHDT and CDR2 YNNKEL (reference sequence). The chain's CDR3 is CASSLGASGLQETQYF. The CDR3 bases are TGTGCCAGCAGCCTCGGGGCTAGCGGACTCCAAGAGACCCAGTACTTC.